Shown below are 22 T cell receptor beta chains from a single sample sequenced in a study of vaccination and CD4 T cells after COVID-19 (dated by TCRdb to 2021 to 2024). According to the study, the label for this sample's treatment or condition signals: roughly ten-day PBMC culture with coronavirus spike peptide pools or control peptides (ViraFEST assay). The antigens of these receptors remain unknown. Library creation used PCR. For sequencing, an Illumina iSeq 100 was employed. TCR sequencing of DNA from cultured CD4+ T cells used the Oncomine TCR Beta short-read assay at the Johns Hopkins FTIC core. Starting from the raw public reads, TCRdb applied fastp trimming at Q25, assembled clones with MiXCR and retained in-frame beta chains. Every distinct CDR3 protein forms one entry, paired with its most common genes and DNA. This sample holds 10,000 to 15,000 distinct CDR3 sequences; around 47% were observed only once. The ten largest make up approximately 25% of the sample.

Sequenced sample: CD4+ T cells from blood, cultured in vitro. The receptors shown here come from a human donor who had recovered from COVID-19.

The chain has TRBV20-1 and TRBJ1-1; 9 nucleotides line up with TRBD1. The CDR3 sequence is 14 residues long. Trimming cost V 6 bases and J 1 base; bases outside gene matches: 6. The germline CDR1 and CDR2 sequences are DFQATT and SNEGSKA (reference sequence). For the CDR3, the DNA is TGCAGTGCAGAACGGACAGGGGCGAACACTGAAGCTTTCTTT. This codes for CSAERTGANTEAFF.

The V gene is TRBV29-1, the J gene TRBJ1-1, with TRBD1 identical over 8 bases. V trimming: 7 bases; J trimming: 2 bases; junction bases outside the gene matches: 9. The CDR3 has 14 amino acids. CDR1 and CDR2 from the germline V gene are SQVTM and ANQGSEA. The chain's CDR3 is CSAKQGGLNTEAFF. CDR3 in DNA: TGCAGCGCGAAACAGGGGGGCCTTAACACTGAAGCTTTCTTT.

Concerning this clonotype itself: At one of its ends the junction is not consistent with the germline gene, which may arise from a read error. The chain joins TRBV12-3 or TRBV12-4 to TRBJ2-3; no firm D call. This CDR3 region has 13 residues. The DNA of the CDR3 is TGTGCCAGCAGTTTCCTAGGCGGCAGCACAAGTGATTTT. As protein: CASSFLGGSTSDF.

This clonotype was seen only a few times. The genes are TRBV24-1 and TRBJ2-7, with D unclear. Trimming pared 5 bases from V and 5 bases from J, leaving 12 bases between. Per germline, CDR1 KGHDR and CDR2 SFDVKD. The CDR3 extends over 13 amino acids. The CDR3 loop is CATSGQGRNEQYF. For the CDR3, the DNA is TGTGCCACCAGTGGGCAAGGACGAAACGAGCAGTACTTC.

This clonotype is a singleton in its sample. The chain carries TRBV7-9 and TRBJ1-2; TRBD1 matches 7 bases. In germline, CDR1 is SEHNR, CDR2 FQNEAQ (reference sequence). V lost 3 bases, J lost 0 bases, and 4 bases stayed unmatched. The CDR3 has 15 residues. CDR3 bases: TGTGCCAGCAGCTTCATCGGGACAGCTAACTATGGCTACACCTTC. Its protein is CASSFIGTANYGYTF.

A word on this clonotype: One end of the junction is discordant with germline, which a read error may explain. The J gene is TRBJ2-2, the V gene TRBV10-2; the D call may be TRBD1 or TRBD2 (7 bases each). The germline CDR1 and CDR2 sequences are WSHSY and SAAADI. The CDR3 contains 14 residues. CDR3 loop: CASGDSTNTGELFF. DNA for the CDR3: TGTGCCAGCGGGGACAGTACGAACACCGGGGAGCTGTTTTTT.

The DNA for the CDR3 is TGTGCCAGCAGCCCAAGGAGCACCGGGGAGCTGTTTTTT. Its protein is CASSPRSTGELFF. The chain is built from TRBV7-9 and TRBJ2-2, with D unresolved. V was shortened by 5 bases and J by 4 bases, with 8 bases between the two germline ends. This CDR3 contains 13 residues. CDR1 is SEHNR, CDR2 FQNEAQ, per germline (reference sequence).

CDR3 nucleotides: TGCAGTGCTAGAACAGGGTCGAGCTACGAGCAGTACTTC. It specifies CSARTGSSYEQYF. The chain combines TRBV20-1 with TRBJ2-7, with D possibly being TRBD1 (6 bases). Per the germline V gene, CDR1 is DFQATT and CDR2 is SNEGSKA (reference sequence). The CDR3 extends over 13 amino acids. Between the trimmed V and J ends, which lost 2 bases and 3 bases, there was a span of 11 bases.

This clonotype was found a few times. The chain employs TRBV7-2 and TRBJ1-6, with D uncertain. The CDR3 extends over 13 amino acids. Germline-derived CDR1 and CDR2 are SGHTA and FQGNSA. Trimming stripped 4 bases from V and 9 bases from J, with 10 bases between. CDR3: CASSSLEGSPLHF. CDR3 in DNA: TGTGCCAGCAGCTCCTTGGAGGGTTCACCCCTCCACTTT.

In DNA form, the CDR3 reads TGTGCCTGGAGTGTACCTGGGGCAGCGACCCAGTACTTC. It codes for CAWSVPGAATQYF. V usage is TRBV30 and J usage is TRBJ2-5; a possible D gene is TRBD1 (5 bases). CDR3 size: 13 residues. Deletions cut 0 bases from V and 7 bases from J, with 12 bases between. CDR1 and CDR2 from the germline V gene are GTSNPN and SVGIG (reference sequence).

The chain couples TRBV20-1 to TRBJ1-5; 9 bases match TRBD1. CDR3 length: 15 residues. Losses at the gene ends were 1 base for V and 3 bases for J; bases not matched to a gene: 4. Germline V gives CDR1 DFQATT, CDR2 SNEGSKA (reference sequence). CDR3 sequence (DNA): TGCAGTGCTAGAGTGGGACAGGGATTCAATCAGCCCCAGCATTTT. This translates into CSARVGQGFNQPQHF.

This chain joins TRBV2 and TRBJ1-5; D is unresolved. Germline V CDR1 and CDR2: SNHLY, FYNNEI. V was clipped by 8 bases and J by 1 base, with 9 bases between them. This CDR3 spans 13 amino acids. CDR3: CASAGESNQPQHF. The CDR3 nucleotides read TGTGCCAGCGCGGGCGAGAGCAATCAGCCCCAGCATTTT. The whole variable domain, remainder taken from reference TRBV2 and TRBJ1-5, is EPEVTQTPSHQVTQMGQEVILRCVPISNHLYFYWYRQILGQKVEFLVSFYNNEISEKSEIFDDQFSVERPDGSNFTLKIRSTKLEDSAMYFCASAGESNQPQHFGDGTRLSIL.

This clonotype was picked up a small number of times. The V and J genes are TRBV6-1 and TRBJ1-1, with D perhaps matching TRBD1 (5 bases). Germline V gives CDR1 MNHNS, CDR2 SASEGT. V lost 6 bases and J lost 10, with 12 bases in between. This CDR3 contains 11 residues. The CDR3 DNA reads as TGTGCCAGCAGAAAGGGGTACGGAGCTTTCTTT. It specifies CASRKGYGAFF.

The genes are TRBV12-3 or TRBV12-4 and TRBJ2-3; D remains ambiguous. Trimming took 7 bases from V and 2 from J, leaving 10 bases between them. This CDR3 spans 13 amino acids. In DNA form, the CDR3 reads TGTGCCAGCACCCTACGAGTCACAGATACGCAGTATTTT. It codes for CASTLRVTDTQYF.

The chain recombines TRBV11-3 with TRBJ1-1; a weak D match, TRBD1 (5 bases). The CDR3 totals 14 residues. Trimming took off 5 bases at V and 4 bases at J, with 14 bases between the two ends. Germline V gene sequence: CDR1 SGHNT, CDR2 YENEEA. CDR3 in DNA: TGTGCCAGCAGCCGACAGAGCGATTCCACTGAAGCTTTCTTT. It encodes CASSRQSDSTEAFF.

The V gene is TRBV7-2, the J gene TRBJ2-2, with TRBD2 matching 8 bases. The germline V gene encodes CDR1 SGHTA and CDR2 FQGNSA. The V gene end was trimmed by 3 bases and the J gene end by 6 bases; junction bases not matched to a gene: 9. The CDR3 runs 16 residues. The CDR3 nucleotides are TGTGCCAGCAGCTTTTATAGCGGGGTCGAGGCCGGGGAGCTGTTTTTT. It codes for CASSFYSGVEAGELFF.

This chain links TRBV25-1 with TRBJ2-5; weak D call: TRBD2 (6 bases). Trimming cost V 7 bases and J 3 bases, with 15 bases left between them. This CDR3 region has 14 residues. Germline V gives CDR1 MGHDK, CDR2 SYGVNS. The CDR3 region has the DNA TGTGCCAGCACCCTGACTAGTAGCGAAGAGACCCAGTACTTC. It specifies CASTLTSSEETQYF.

This clonotype occurred a few times. This chain uses TRBV10-2 with TRBJ2-6; TRBD2 is a possible D gene (6 bases). Germline CDR1 is WSHSY and CDR2 is SAAADI. Deletions cut 6 bases from V and 3 bases from J, with 6 bases between. The CDR3 sequence is 13 residues long. CDR3 sequence reads: CASRGGGANVLTF. CDR3 coding DNA: TGCGCCAGCAGGGGGGGTGGGGCCAACGTCCTGACTTTC.

This chain joins TRBV4-1 and TRBJ2-7; no clear D gene. The V and J ends lost 1 base and 3 bases respectively, with 10 bases between them. The CDR3 has 14 residues. The germline V gene has CDR1 MGHRA and CDR2 YSYEKL. The CDR3: CASSQAAQLYEQYF. The CDR3 nucleotides read TGCGCCAGCAGCCAAGCGGCACAGCTCTACGAGCAGTACTTC.

The genes are TRBV11-2 and TRBJ2-6, with D tentatively TRBD2 (7 bases). Per the germline V gene, CDR1 is SGHAT and CDR2 is FQNNGV. The CDR3 extends over 17 amino acids. Trimming pared 2 bases from V and 4 bases from J, leaving 15 bases between. The CDR3 DNA sequence: TGTGCCAGCAGCTTATCCTTCGGGGGGCGCGGGGCCAACGTCCTGACTTTC. Its protein product is CASSLSFGGRGANVLTF. Combining the CDR3 with reference TRBV11-2 and TRBJ2-6 gives the whole variable domain EAGVAQSPRYKIIEKRQSVAFWCNPISGHATLYWYQQILGQGPKLLIQFQNNGVVDDSQLPKDRFSAERLKGVDSTLKIQPAKLEDSAVYLCASSLSFGGRGANVLTFGAGSRLTVL.

J is TRBJ2-4 and V is TRBV7-2; 9 nucleotides agree with TRBD2. The CDR3 sequence is 17 residues long. The J segment lost 0 bases and the V segment lost 5 bases, leaving 8 bases of the junction unmatched. Germline V gives CDR1 SGHTA, CDR2 FQGNSA. The CDR3 coding sequence is TGTGCCAGCAGCGCGAGGACTAGCGAGTTAGCCAAAAACATTCAGTACTTC. It is translated as CASSARTSELAKNIQYF.

The gene calls are TRBV19 and TRBJ1-1; 8 bases align to TRBD1. V shed 4 bases and J 3 bases; nucleotides not matched to a gene: 4. The germline V gene encodes CDR1 LNHDA and CDR2 SQIVND (reference sequence). The CDR3 has 14 amino acids. The CDR3 coding sequence is TGTGCCAGTAGTACCAGGGGGCGCGACACTGAAGCTTTCTTT. It encodes CASSTRGRDTEAFF. Full variable domain (remainder filled in from reference TRBV19 and TRBJ1-1): DGGITQSPKYLFRKEGQNVTLSCEQNLNHDAMYWYRQDPGQGLRLIYYSQIVNDFQKGDIAEGYSVSREKKESFPLTVTSAQKNPTAFYLCASSTRGRDTEAFFGQGTRLTVV.